A selection of T cell receptor beta chains follows, all from one sample in a study of CD8+CD57+ T cells in acquired aplastic anemia. From the reads, TCRdb called clonotypes with MiXCR, one entry per CDR3 protein. The table shows just over 450,000 distinct CDR3 sequences, with under 40% occurring only once. Sequencing was performed on sorted CD4+, CD8+, or CD8+CD57+ T cells (not recorded which) from PBMCs. The receptors come from a human donor with aplastic anemia. CDR3s include the opening cysteine and the closing phenylalanine or tryptophan. The D gene is left open where the match is weak. Some rows mark clone size as missing; the rest say once, few, many or name a class of expanded clone.

-,TRBV19,-,TRBJ2-7,CASSSHRTYEQYF,TGTGCCAGTAGTAGTCACAGAACCTACGAGCAGTACTTC
-,TRBV30,-,TRBJ2-4,CAWSVMGSGNIQYF,TGTGCCTGGAGTGTAATGGGTAGCGGAAACATTCAGTACTTC
-,TRBV2,many,TRBJ1-1,CASIEGINTEAFF,TGTGCCAGCATTGAGGGTATCAACACTGAAGCTTTCTTT
TRBD1,TRBV19,many,TRBJ1-6,CASSTTGQGLSPLHF,TGTGCCAGTAGTACTACGGGACAGGGGTTATCACCCCTCCACTTT
TRBD1,TRBV5-4,-,TRBJ2-7,CASSLETGGFYEQYF,TGTGCCAGCAGCTTGGAGACAGGGGGATTTTACGAGCAGTACTTC
-,TRBV4-1,many,TRBJ2-7,CASSHMGSYEQYF,TGCGCCAGCAGCCACATGGGGTCCTACGAGCAGTACTTC
TRBD1,TRBV29-1,many,TRBJ2-1,CSVGGDRLNEQFF,TGCAGCGTTGGTGGGGACAGACTCAATGAGCAGTTCTTC
-,TRBV9,many,TRBJ1-5,CASSVAGHQPQHF,TGTGCCAGCAGCGTAGCAGGGCATCAGCCCCAGCATTTT
-,TRBV19,-,TRBJ2-1,CASLSGNEQFF,TGCGCCAGCCTCTCGGGGAATGAGCAGTTCTTC
TRBD1,TRBV7-7,many,TRBJ2-5,CASSLVGRGIQETQYF,TGTGCTAGCAGCTTAGTCGGCAGGGGGATCCAAGAGACCCAGTACTTC
-,TRBV10-3,-,TRBJ1-2,CAIGLGQALHGYTF,TGTGCCATCGGTCTAGGCCAGGCACTCCATGGCTACACCTTC
TRBD2,TRBV7-3,once,TRBJ2-6,CASSASGGSGANVLTF,TGTGCCAGCAGCGCCAGCGGGGGGTCTGGGGCCAACGTCCTGACTTTC
TRBD2,TRBV10-3,few,TRBJ2-7,CAISRTSGIYEQYF,TGTGCCATCAGTAGGACTAGCGGGATCTACGAGCAGTACTTC
TRBD1,TRBV10-2,once,TRBJ2-7,CASSPATGDFYEQYF,TGTGCCAGCTCACCCGCGACAGGGGATTTCTACGAGCAGTACTTC
-,TRBV30,few,TRBJ1-6,CAWSARQGNSPLHF,TGTGCCTGGAGTGCAAGGCAGGGGAATTCACCCCTCCACTTT
TRBD1,TRBV6-1,-,TRBJ1-1,CASRGTGGYTEAFF,TGTGCCAGCAGGGGGACAGGGGGCTACACTGAAGCTTTCTTT
-,TRBV10-3,few,TRBJ1-4,CASRRGNEKLFF,TGTGCCAGCAGAAGGGGTAATGAAAAACTGTTTTTT
-,TRBV12-5,-,TRBJ2-4,CASGFTEGVRYF,TGTGCTAGTGGTTTCACCGAAGGGGTTCGGTACTTC
-,TRBV7-3,many,TRBJ2-7,CASSLKGGSEQYF,TGTGCCAGCAGCTTAAAGGGAGGAAGCGAGCAGTACTTC
-,TRBV15,few,TRBJ1-3,CATSRDYGQSMYSGNTIYF,TGTGCCACCAGCAGAGATTACGGACAGAGTATGTACTCTGGAAACACCATATATTTT
-,TRBV20-1,-,TRBJ1-4,CSARGGNGGEKLFF,TGCAGTGCTAGGGGTGGTAATGGCGGTGAAAAACTGTTTTTT
TRBD1,TRBV4-1,-,TRBJ2-5,CASSQAGTGEWETQYF,TGCGCCAGCAGCCAAGCCGGGACAGGGGAATGGGAGACCCAGTACTTC
-,TRBV25-1,-,TRBJ2-3,CASRPTPTSTDTQYF,TGTGCCAGCAGACCTACCCCAACTAGCACAGATACGCAGTATTTT
-,TRBV20-1,many,TRBJ1-5,CSARGQDNQPQHF,TGCAGTGCTAGAGGACAGGACAATCAGCCCCAGCATTTT
-,TRBV2,-,TRBJ1-2,CASQDRGRAYGYTF,TGTGCCAGCCAAGACCGGGGACGGGCCTATGGCTACACCTTC
-,TRBV10-3,few,TRBJ1-5,CASSVTGDSNQPQHF,TGTGCCAGCAGTGTTACCGGGGATAGCAATCAGCCCCAGCATTTT
-,TRBV10-1,many,TRBJ2-3,CANRAGAITDTQYF,TGCGCCAACCGGGCGGGGGCGATCACAGATACGCAGTATTTT
-,TRBV28,-,TRBJ1-5,CASSSPQGMRNQPQHF,TGTGCCAGCAGTTCCCCTCAGGGCATGCGGAATCAGCCCCAGCATTTT
-,TRBV2,many,TRBJ1-3,CASRTDRSSGNTIYF,TGTGCCAGCAGAACCGACAGGAGCTCTGGAAACACCATATATTTT
-,TRBV7-3,-,TRBJ1-6,CASSFALGGSPLHF,TGTGCCAGCAGCTTCGCCCTGGGTGGTTCGCCCCTCCACTTT
-,TRBV10-2,many,TRBJ1-1,CASSRSGTQGTEAFF,TGCGCCAGCAGCAGATCCGGGACCCAAGGCACTGAAGCTTTCTTT
TRBD1,TRBV29-1,-,TRBJ1-1,CSVENMKGAHTEAFF,TGCAGCGTTGAAAATATGAAGGGGGCGCACACTGAAGCTTTCTTT
-,TRBV11-2,-,TRBJ2-3,CASSLVGGGAGDTQYF,TGTGCCAGCAGCTTAGTAGGTGGGGGGGCAGGAGATACGCAGTATTTT
TRBD1,TRBV7-6,-,TRBJ1-4,CASSFDRGGEKLFF,TGTGCCAGCAGTTTCGACAGGGGAGGAGAAAAACTGTTTTTT
-,TRBV9,-,TRBJ2-1,CASSVAPNLYNEQFF,TGTGCCAGCAGCGTAGCTCCCAACCTCTACAATGAGCAGTTCTTC
-,TRBV5-5,-,TRBJ1-6,CASTLTFSYNSPLHF,TGTGCCAGCACCCTGACTTTCTCCTATAATTCACCCCTCCACTTT
-,TRBV6-2/TRBV6-3,once,TRBJ1-5,CASRNPGNQPQHF,TGTGCCAGCAGGAACCCGGGAAATCAGCCCCAGCATTTT
-,TRBV20-1,-,TRBJ2-2,CSARRGTVTGELFF,TGCAGTGCAAGAAGGGGGACTGTCACCGGGGAGCTGTTTTTT
-,TRBV12-3/TRBV12-4,once,TRBJ1-1,CASTPREGLKYTEAFF,TGTGCCAGCACCCCTCGGGAAGGGCTAAAGTACACTGAAGCTTTCTTT
TRBD2,TRBV30,-,TRBJ2-5,CAWSVTSGGETQYF,TGTGCCTGGAGTGTAACTAGCGGGGGAGAGACCCAGTACTTC
-,TRBV2,many,TRBJ1-1,CASSREGGVEAFF,TGTGCCAGCTCCCGCGAGGGGGGTGTTGAAGCTTTCTTT
-,TRBV2,-,TRBJ1-5,CASRDLQGGNQPQHF,TGTGCCAGCAGAGATCTACAGGGAGGCAATCAGCCCCAGCATTTT
TRBD1,TRBV11-2,-,TRBJ2-1,CASSTDRDDEQFF,TGTGCCAGCAGCACGGACAGGGACGATGAGCAGTTCTTC
TRBD2,TRBV25-1,-,TRBJ2-1,CASSSLAGVNSYNEQFF,TGTGCCAGCAGCTCGCTAGCGGGGGTTAACTCCTACAATGAGCAGTTCTTC
TRBD1,TRBV15,many,TRBJ1-5,CATSRAGGDQPQHF,TGTGCCACCAGCAGAGCAGGGGGGGATCAGCCCCAGCATTTT
-,TRBV25-1,-,TRBJ2-7,CASSGRTTGGDGQYF,TGTGCCAGCAGTGGCCGGACGACAGGAGGCGACGGGCAGTACTTC
-,TRBV7-8,few,TRBJ2-5,CASSYWVLTRKETQYF,TGTGCCAGCAGCTACTGGGTACTTACCCGAAAAGAGACCCAGTACTTC
-,TRBV7-8,few,TRBJ1-1,CASSNLRQRPSEAFF,TGTGCCAGCAGCAACCTCCGACAGAGGCCTTCTGAAGCTTTCTTT
TRBD1,TRBV12-3/TRBV12-4,few,TRBJ1-2,CASSLRRDRGELPAMARGYTF,TGTGCCAGCAGTTTAAGGAGGGACAGGGGCGAGTTACCAGCTATGGCACGTGGCTACACCTTC
TRBD2,TRBV20-1,many,TRBJ2-7,CSARSVTSGSQYEQYF,TGCAGTGCTAGATCCGTGACTAGCGGGAGTCAATACGAGCAGTACTTC
TRBD1,TRBV30,-,TRBJ1-2,CAWSAGGGGYTF,TGTGCCTGGAGTGCAGGGGGCGGTGGCTACACCTTC
-,TRBV20-1,few,TRBJ1-1,CSAMKNTEAFF,TGCAGTGCGATGAAAAACACTGAAGCTTTCTTT
-,TRBV5-4,few,TRBJ1-6,CASSLKTDNSPLHF,TGTGCCAGCAGCTTAAAGACAGACAATTCACCCCTCCACTTT